The entry below gives a single T cell receptor (beta chain) sequence along with its context. This clonotype was picked up many times. The antigen it recognizes is unknown. Base qualities were left out, and no much larger clone turns up one base away. This sample is part of a study of blood T cells in healthy people across ages (dated by TCRdb to about 2015). Study-level background: Template switching captured roughly one uniquely barcoded TCR beta cDNA molecule per two T cells in model experiments. To track age-related changes in TCR beta repertoire diversity, the study relied on deep sequencing normalized with unique cDNA molecular identifiers. Four age groups were formed from the donors: young (average approximately 15 years), middle-aged (approximately 40), aged (roughly 56) and long-lived (less than 85). To avoid experimental bias, donors of different ages were distributed randomly across sequencing lanes. Using the same blood draw, the study looked at two additional independent replicas of 1 million unique cDNA reads for two donors, one aged 18 to 30 and the other aged 80 or older.

The CDR3 goes from the cysteine to the phenylalanine over 14 residues. The entry retains the CDR3 DNA only, 42 bases that are in frame from base 1. V gives up 2 bases and J gives up 5 bases, and the segment between their germline ends measures 12 bases. CDR1 and CDR2, looked up from the germline V gene, are SGHVS and FNYEAQ. General study outcomes and caveats: Since profiling was done on bulk unsorted PBMCs, naive and antigen-experienced compartments could not be conclusively compared. Estimates of total diversity based on one million sequenced T cells were considered lower bounds and underestimates. The CMV infection status of donors was not known, potentially confounding age-related changes in expanded clonotypes. The long-lived group showed more naive CD4+ T cells, fewer expanded clones and increased TCR diversity than the aged group, suggesting age selection. As age increased, observed TCR beta diversity per million T cells dropped in a roughly linear way, and a significant reduction was already evident by age 40. Observed TCR beta diversity correlated strongly with the percentage of naive T cells measured by flow cytometry.

The method behind the library was 5' RACE. The listed sequencing device is Illumina HiSeq 2500. A second about 7 to 12 cycle PCR used a sample-barcoded 5' primer and a J-beta primer mix. Each TCR beta cDNA molecule received a unique molecular identifier from a template-switch 5' adaptor carrying 12 random nucleotides. Each sample yielded at least 2.5 million CDR3-containing paired-end reads. First-strand cDNA was synthesized from all RNA with the Mint cDNA synthesis kit, primed by a TRBC-specific oligonucleotide. All cDNA was treated with uracil-DNA glycosylase and then went through a first 18-cycle PCR with the universal primers M1SS and BC2_uni_R. The authors' analysis ran thus. For normalization, 1 million high-quality reads were randomly selected from each sample, with every read carrying a distinct molecular identifier. Reads sharing molecular identifiers were discarded rather than binned into consensus sequences. MiTCR, with a Q25 quality threshold and the strictest error-elimination algorithm, was used for CDR3 identification, clonotype clustering and error correction. A nonparametric unseen species model using Euler transformation provided a lower-bound estimate of total TCR beta diversity. TCRdb cleaned the public reads at Q25 with fastp, built clones with MiXCR and kept in-frame beta chains. Duplicate CDR3 protein sequences are folded into a single record with the most common DNA and genes. These V and J calls derive from TCRdb rather than the authors' analysis. This sample holds about 700,000 distinct CDR3 sequences; 32% were observed only once. The biggest ten clones account for roughly 15% of the sample.

The donors were under 40 Caucasian individuals from Russia, aged 6 to 90 years, who were systemically healthy. Roughly 10 milliliters of peripheral blood were drawn from each donor into EDTA-treated Vacutainer tubes. Ficoll-Paque density-gradient centrifugation was used to isolate PBMCs, with at least 6.5 million per sample. Total RNA was extracted from PBMCs with Trizol reagent, with at least 6 micrograms obtained per sample. The percentages of naive CD45RAhigh/CD27high T cells were determined by flow cytometry on a PBMC aliquot from every donor. Sequencing input: blood. The chain is encoded by TRBV7-6 joined to TRBJ2-5; matching of 5 bases hints at TRBD2 as the D gene. This receptor was identified in a woman of 80 years or more in good health. Donor details come from another sample of the same person, matched by shared clones. The DNA reads as follows: TGTGCCAGCAGCTTAAACCCTAGAGGGGAGACCCAGTACTTC. Its coded protein is CASSLNPRGETQYF.